This entry features one TCR beta chain sequence. The source of the sample is a study of blood T cell repertoires in COVID-19. Original handling: Reference gene primer amplification in the assay estimated nucleated cell counts. The method was immunoSEQ multiplex PCR; TCRdb's version includes in-frame clones alone and lacks a portion of them. V, J and clone size are taken as reported in that table, and D and trimming were inferred from the DNA itself. This table holds around 100,000 clones, approximately 90% found once. This receptor was identified in a woman between 45 and 60 years old with acute or convalescent COVID-19. Sequencing input: peripheral blood.

CDR3 DNA sequence: TGTGCCAGCAGTCCCGGGACTAGCGGGAGGGGCGCCTACAATGAGCAGTTCTTC. Translated: CASSPGTSGRGAYNEQFF. The J gene is TRBJ2-1, the V gene TRBV6-2 or TRBV6-3; TRBD2 agrees at 16 bases. CDR3 length: 18 amino acids. The junction had 6 bases not matched to a gene; V was cut back by 5 bases and J by 2 bases. Germline-derived CDR1 and CDR2 are MNHEY and SVGEGT.